This T cell receptor beta chain was captured by sequencing in a study of shared clonotypes between healthy human individuals. A word on this clone: Its cognate antigen is unknown.

V was shortened by 2 bases and J by 4 bases, with 8 bases between the two germline ends. Germline values: CDR1 LNHDA, CDR2 SQIVND (reference sequence). The CDR3 loop spans 13 amino acids. Study results and limitations: A handful of donors held roughly 5% of naive CD4 clonotypes in common.

Only in-frame clones appear in the TCRdb table, and some are missing; sequencing was by immunoSEQ multiplex PCR. The sample carries about 990,000 clones, about 80% recorded once. All donors qualified as healthy HIV-negative adults and had experienced no recent acute infections or vaccinations. Sequenced material: memory CD4+ T cells from PBMCs. The subset here: CD45RA-negative fraction. The origin of this receptor is a man between 18 and 35 years old in good health. Some clones in this sample may be carry-over from other donors' samples. This chain joins TRBV19 and TRBJ2-5; D gene uncertain. This chain's CDR3 is CASSITFIETQYF. As DNA, the CDR3 is TGTGCCAGTAGTATAACCTTCATAGAGACCCAGTACTTC.